This TCR beta chain comes out of a study of blood T cell repertoires in COVID-19. The data were produced by immunoSEQ multiplex PCR, yet TCRdb's version contains in-frame clones alone and is incomplete. The table shows some 330,000 clones, with about nine tenths occurring only once. Symptom resolution, clearance, or two negative PCRs marked the recovered donors of Cohort 3. The CDR3 loop spans 15 amino acids. With 6 bases removed from V and 2 bases from J, the gap between germline ends came to 16 bases. The germline gives CDR1 MNHEY, CDR2 SVGAGI. The sequenced sample consisted of PBMCs or T cells enriched from blood (not recorded which). This receptor was identified in a man younger than 40 who had recovered from COVID-19. The chain has TRBV6-5 and TRBJ1-2; possible D gene TRBD1, 6 bases. The CDR3 spells CASRPSGQGNYGYTF. The DNA for the CDR3 is TGTGCCAGCAGACCTAGCGGGCAGGGGAACTATGGCTACACCTTC.